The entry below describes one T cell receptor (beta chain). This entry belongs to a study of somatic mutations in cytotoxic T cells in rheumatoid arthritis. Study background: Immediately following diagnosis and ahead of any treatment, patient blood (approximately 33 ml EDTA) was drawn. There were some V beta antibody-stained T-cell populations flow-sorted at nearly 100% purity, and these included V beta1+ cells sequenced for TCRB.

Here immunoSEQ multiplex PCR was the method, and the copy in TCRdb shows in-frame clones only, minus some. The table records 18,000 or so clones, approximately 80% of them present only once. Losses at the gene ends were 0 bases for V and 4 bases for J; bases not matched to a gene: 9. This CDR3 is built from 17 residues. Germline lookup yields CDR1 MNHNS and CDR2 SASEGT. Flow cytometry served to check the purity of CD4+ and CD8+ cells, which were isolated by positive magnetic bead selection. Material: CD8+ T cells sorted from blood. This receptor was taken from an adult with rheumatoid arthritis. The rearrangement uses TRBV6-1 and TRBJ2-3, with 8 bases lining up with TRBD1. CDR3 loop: CASSEALGQGAADTQYF. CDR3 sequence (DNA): TGTGCCAGCAGTGAAGCGCTTGGTCAGGGGGCGGCAGATACGCAGTATTTT.